This is a list of T cell receptor beta chains from one sample in a study of cytotoxic CD8 clonotypes in ibrutinib-treated CLL. The data were produced by immunoSEQ multiplex PCR, yet TCRdb's version contains in-frame clones alone and is incomplete. The sample lists over 120,000 clones; around 81% were seen once. Specimen: PBMCs, collected after 36 months of ibrutinib treatment. These receptors originate from a human donor with chronic lymphocytic leukemia. The CDR3 runs from the conserved cysteine through the conserved F or W. A D gene is named only where the DNA matches it firmly. The size field is filled for only some rows; it gives once, few, many or a size class.

CDR3nt: TGTGCCAGCACGACCCTTTTAACAGAGACCCAGTACTTC
CDR3aa: CASTTLLTETQYF
v_gene: TRBV6-1
d_gene: -
j_gene: TRBJ2-5
abundance: -

CDR3nt: TGTGCCAGCAGTGAACAGGGGAGCTATGGCTACACCTTC
CDR3aa: CASSEQGSYGYTF
v_gene: TRBV6-1
d_gene: -
j_gene: TRBJ1-2
abundance: once

CDR3nt: TGTGCCAGCAGCTTAGTACAGGGGGGGTTTCAGCCCCAGCATTTT
CDR3aa: CASSLVQGGFQPQHF
v_gene: TRBV7-8
d_gene: TRBD1
j_gene: TRBJ1-5
abundance: -

CDR3nt: TGTGCCAGCTCACCACTTCCAGGTCAGGGAAACACCATATATTTT
CDR3aa: CASSPLPGQGNTIYF
v_gene: TRBV18
d_gene: -
j_gene: TRBJ1-3
abundance: -

CDR3nt: TGTGCCAGCAGCGTCTCCTACAATGAGCAGTTCTTC
CDR3aa: CASSVSYNEQFF
v_gene: TRBV9
d_gene: -
j_gene: TRBJ2-1
abundance: -

CDR3nt: TGTGCCATCAGGGCAGGGTTGAGTCAGCCCCAGCATTTT
CDR3aa: CAIRAGLSQPQHF
v_gene: TRBV10-3
d_gene: -
j_gene: TRBJ1-5
abundance: -

CDR3nt: TGTGCCAGCAGCCACGGGACTAGCGGGTTCACAGATACGCAGTATTTT
CDR3aa: CASSHGTSGFTDTQYF
v_gene: TRBV4-2
d_gene: TRBD2
j_gene: TRBJ2-3
abundance: -

CDR3nt: TGTGCCAGCAGCTTAGTCGGGACTAACACAGATACGCAGTATTTT
CDR3aa: CASSLVGTNTDTQYF
v_gene: TRBV7-9
d_gene: TRBD2
j_gene: TRBJ2-3
abundance: -

CDR3nt: TGTGCCAGCAGCCAAGATTTGGAGGGAGTCTACAATGAGCAGTTCTTC
CDR3aa: CASSQDLEGVYNEQFF
v_gene: TRBV4-2
d_gene: -
j_gene: TRBJ2-1
abundance: -

CDR3nt: TGTGCCAGCTCAAGCCGGGACACAGAGCAGTACTTC
CDR3aa: CASSSRDTEQYF
v_gene: TRBV18
d_gene: -
j_gene: TRBJ2-7
abundance: -

CDR3nt: TGTGCCAGCAGCTTAGCGGGTGCTCTTGAGCAGTTCTTC
CDR3aa: CASSLAGALEQFF
v_gene: TRBV7-3
d_gene: -
j_gene: TRBJ2-1
abundance: -

CDR3nt: TGTGCCAGCAGCCTGGCCACCGAGTACAATGAGCAGTTCTTC
CDR3aa: CASSLATEYNEQFF
v_gene: TRBV7-3
d_gene: -
j_gene: TRBJ2-1
abundance: -

CDR3nt: TGTGCCAGCAGTTTATTTCCGCTCCGGTGGGATGATACGCAGTATTTT
CDR3aa: CASSLFPLRWDDTQYF
v_gene: TRBV27
d_gene: -
j_gene: TRBJ2-3
abundance: -

CDR3nt: TGTGCCAGCAGCCCCCGACAGCGATTCACCGGGGAGCTGTTTTTT
CDR3aa: CASSPRQRFTGELFF
v_gene: TRBV7-9
d_gene: -
j_gene: TRBJ2-2
abundance: -

CDR3nt: TGTGCCATCAGTGAGTCCGGGACTACCCAAGAGACCCAGTACTTC
CDR3aa: CAISESGTTQETQYF
v_gene: TRBV10-3
d_gene: TRBD2
j_gene: TRBJ2-5
abundance: -

CDR3nt: TGTGCCAGCAGCATAGGCACCGGGGAGCTGTTTTTT
CDR3aa: CASSIGTGELFF
v_gene: TRBV11-3
d_gene: -
j_gene: TRBJ2-2
abundance: -

CDR3nt: TGTGCCAGCTCACCATTGTATGAGCAGTTCTTC
CDR3aa: CASSPLYEQFF
v_gene: TRBV18
d_gene: -
j_gene: TRBJ2-1
abundance: many

CDR3nt: TGTGCCAGCAGTACGAACGGACTCCCTATGGATGAGCAGTTCTTC
CDR3aa: CASSTNGLPMDEQFF
v_gene: TRBV2
d_gene: -
j_gene: TRBJ2-1
abundance: once

CDR3nt: TGTGCCAGCAGCTCCGCCCCGGGACTAGCGAGTGGAGATACGCAGTATTTT
CDR3aa: CASSSAPGLASGDTQYF
v_gene: TRBV5-6
d_gene: TRBD2
j_gene: TRBJ2-3
abundance: -

CDR3nt: TGTGCCAGCAGCCCTAGGCGGAGCATCTACGAGCAGTACTTC
CDR3aa: CASSPRRSIYEQYF
v_gene: TRBV7-9
d_gene: -
j_gene: TRBJ2-7
abundance: -

CDR3nt: TGTGCCAGCAGCGTAGCTCGTGTTAGGGGTACGCAGTATTTT
CDR3aa: CASSVARVRGTQYF
v_gene: TRBV9
d_gene: -
j_gene: TRBJ2-3
abundance: -

CDR3nt: TGCGCCAGCAGCTTGGTACCGGGAGAAGTCAATGAGCAGTTCTTC
CDR3aa: CASSLVPGEVNEQFF
v_gene: TRBV5-1
d_gene: -
j_gene: TRBJ2-1
abundance: -

CDR3nt: TGCGCCAGCAGCTTCGGACAGGCTATAGGAAGGGACGAGCAGTACTTC
CDR3aa: CASSFGQAIGRDEQYF
v_gene: TRBV5-1
d_gene: TRBD1
j_gene: TRBJ2-7
abundance: -

CDR3nt: TGTGCCAGCAGCGGCTTGACAGAACCTGAGCAGTTCTTC
CDR3aa: CASSGLTEPEQFF
v_gene: TRBV9
d_gene: -
j_gene: TRBJ2-1
abundance: -

CDR3nt: TGTGCCAGCAGCGCCCAGCGCACAGCGGGCTCCTACGAGCAGTACTTC
CDR3aa: CASSAQRTAGSYEQYF
v_gene: TRBV9
d_gene: -
j_gene: TRBJ2-7
abundance: -

CDR3nt: TGTGCCAGCAGTGTTTCAGGGAGGGGCAATCAGCCCCAGCATTTT
CDR3aa: CASSVSGRGNQPQHF
v_gene: TRBV2
d_gene: -
j_gene: TRBJ1-5
abundance: few

CDR3nt: TGCGCCAGGACGCCCCGTGGCTGCCAAGAGACCCAGTACTTC
CDR3aa: CARTPRGCQETQYF
v_gene: TRBV10-1
d_gene: -
j_gene: TRBJ2-5
abundance: -

CDR3nt: TGTGCCAGCAGTTTAATCGGGACAGATCAGCCCCAGCATTTT
CDR3aa: CASSLIGTDQPQHF
v_gene: TRBV28
d_gene: TRBD1
j_gene: TRBJ1-5
abundance: -